This T cell receptor beta chain was profiled in a study of prognosis after radiotherapy for stage I lung cancer. Overall study: Recruitment took place in Nanjing, China, where patients with stage I non-small cell lung cancer were enrolled between April 2018 and 2019. Among roughly 7 patients the tumors were squamous cell carcinoma, and among roughly 11 they were adenocarcinoma.

This CDR3 region has 12 residues. Per the germline V gene, CDR1 is DFQATT and CDR2 is SNEGSKA (reference sequence). On this clonotype itself: Its antigen is as yet unknown. Given a much more abundant clone one base away, this may be a read error.

Genomic DNA yielded TCR beta CDR3, amplified by two-round multiplex PCR. Individual primers that were specific to each TRBV and TRBJ gene served in first-round PCR. MiXCR, run by TCRdb on the multiplex PCR reads, gives a single entry per CDR3 protein. The profile shows around 56,000 distinct CDR3 sequences, about 26% of them singletons. Study results and limitations: Frequencies of TRBV and TRBJ gene use reportedly varied by whether patients had metastases.

Sequenced here: PBMCs, sampled before or after stereotactic body radiation therapy (not recorded which). The clonotype was recovered from a donor at least 50 years old with non-small cell lung cancer. V usage is TRBV20-1 and J usage is TRBJ1-4, with 8 bases fitting TRBD1. CDR3 nucleotide sequence: TGCAGTGCAGACAGGGGCGATGAAAAAATGTTTTTT. This sequence encodes CSADRGDEKMFF.